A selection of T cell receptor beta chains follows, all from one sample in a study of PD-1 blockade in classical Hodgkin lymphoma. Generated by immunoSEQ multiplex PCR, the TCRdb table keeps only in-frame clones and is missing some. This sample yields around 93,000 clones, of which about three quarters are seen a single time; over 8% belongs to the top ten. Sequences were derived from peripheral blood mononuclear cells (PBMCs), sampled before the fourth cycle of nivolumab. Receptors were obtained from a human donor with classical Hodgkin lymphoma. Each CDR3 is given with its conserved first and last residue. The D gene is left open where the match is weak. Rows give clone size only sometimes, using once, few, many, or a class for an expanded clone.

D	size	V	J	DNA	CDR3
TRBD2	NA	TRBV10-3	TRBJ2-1	TGTGCCATCAGCCAAAATGGACTAGCGGGAGTCGAGCAGTTCTTC	CAISQNGLAGVEQFF
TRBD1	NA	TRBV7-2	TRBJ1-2	TGTGCCAGCAGCTTAGGACAGGGGGCCCGTGGCTACACCTTC	CASSLGQGARGYTF
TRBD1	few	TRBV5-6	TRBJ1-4	TGTGCCAGCAGATATTTTGCTACAGGGGGCGATGAAAAACTGTTTTTT	CASRYFATGGDEKLFF
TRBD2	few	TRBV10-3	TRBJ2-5	TGTGCCATCAGTGAGTCGAGGGGAGGGCAAGAGACCCAGTACTTC	CAISESRGGQETQYF
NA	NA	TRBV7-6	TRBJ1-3	TGTGCCAGCAGCCAAAACAGGATACATGGAAACACCATATATTTT	CASSQNRIHGNTIYF
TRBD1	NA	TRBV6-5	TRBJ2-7	TGTGCCAGCTTCGGACAGGGGCGGTACGAGCAGTACTTC	CASFGQGRYEQYF
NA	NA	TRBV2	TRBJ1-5	TGTGCCAGCAGCCCGGAAAATCAGCCCCAGCATTTT	CASSPENQPQHF
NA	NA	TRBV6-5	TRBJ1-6	TGTGCCAGCAGTTACCGGACAAGAAATTCACCCCTCCACTTT	CASSYRTRNSPLHF
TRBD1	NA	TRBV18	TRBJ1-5	TGTGCCAGCTCCGATTGGGGACAGGGAAGACAGCCCCAGCATTTT	CASSDWGQGRQPQHF
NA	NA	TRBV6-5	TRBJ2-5	TGTGCCAGCAGTTACATCGGGTCTCGGGTAGAGACCCAGTACTTC	CASSYIGSRVETQYF
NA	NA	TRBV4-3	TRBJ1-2	TGCGCCAGCAGCCAAGTGGGGGAGTTTGTTAACTATGGCTACACCTTC	CASSQVGEFVNYGYTF
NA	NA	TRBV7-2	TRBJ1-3	TGTGCCAGCAGCTTATACGCTAGCTCTGGAAACACCATATATTTT	CASSLYASSGNTIYF
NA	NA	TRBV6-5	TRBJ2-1	TGTGCCAGCAGTTACTCGTCTTACAATGAGCAGTTCTTC	CASSYSSYNEQFF
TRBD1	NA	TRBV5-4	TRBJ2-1	TGTGCCAGCAGCCTCAGGGGAGACAGGGGAAATGAGCAGTTCTTC	CASSLRGDRGNEQFF
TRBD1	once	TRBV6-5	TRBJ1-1	TGTGCCAGCAGTACGACAGGGGGCCAGATTATAGAAGCTTTCTTT	CASSTTGGQIIEAFF
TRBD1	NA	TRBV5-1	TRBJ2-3	TGCGCCAGCAGCTTGGAGGGACAGGTAGATACGCAGTATTTT	CASSLEGQVDTQYF
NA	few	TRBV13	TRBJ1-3	TGTGCCAGCAGGGCCCAAGACTGGGAAAGCTCTGGAAACACCATATATTTT	CASRAQDWESSGNTIYF
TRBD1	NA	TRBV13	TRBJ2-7	TGTGCCAGCAGCTTTGGCCAGGGGGCATATGGCTACGAGCAGTACTTC	CASSFGQGAYGYEQYF
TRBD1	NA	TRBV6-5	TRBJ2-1	TGTGCCAGCCGGGACAGGGGATTGGGGGAGCAGTTCTTC	CASRDRGLGEQFF
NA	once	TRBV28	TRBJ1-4	TGTGCCAGCAGACACGGAATGGGGGAAAAACTGTTTTTT	CASRHGMGEKLFF
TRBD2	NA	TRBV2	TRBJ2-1	TGTGCCAGCAGTGAAAACGGGGGGTACTACAATGAGCAGTTCTTC	CASSENGGYYNEQFF
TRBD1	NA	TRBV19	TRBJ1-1	TGTGCCAGTAGACTAGACAGGGGAGCTGAAGCTTTCTTT	CASRLDRGAEAFF
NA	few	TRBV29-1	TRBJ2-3	TGCAGCGTTCCCAGGGGGGTTTCAATCAGCACAGATACGCAGTATTTT	CSVPRGVSISTDTQYF
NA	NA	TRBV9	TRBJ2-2	TGTGCCAGCAGCGTTGGACTGACGATGAACACCGGGGAGCTGTTTTTT	CASSVGLTMNTGELFF
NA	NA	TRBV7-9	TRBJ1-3	TGTGCCAGCAGCTTAGGAAACCGGGACATAGGAAACACCATATATTTT	CASSLGNRDIGNTIYF
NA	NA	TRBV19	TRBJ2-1	TGTGCCAGTAGTATAGTTCCGGGCGCGACTGAGCAGTTCTTC	CASSIVPGATEQFF
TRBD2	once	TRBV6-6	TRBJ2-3	TGTGCCAGCAGCCCGGGGCTAGCGGGCACAGATACGCAGTATTTT	CASSPGLAGTDTQYF
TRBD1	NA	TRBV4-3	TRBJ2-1	TGCGCCAGCAGCCCGGACAGGGGGTTTTACAATGAGCAGTTCTTC	CASSPDRGFYNEQFF
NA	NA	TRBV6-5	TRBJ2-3	TGTGCCAGCAGACAATCATCTAGCACAGATACGCAGTATTTT	CASRQSSSTDTQYF
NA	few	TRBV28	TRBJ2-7	TGTGCCAGCAGCCTAATTGCCCTGGGACTGCCCTACGAGCAGTACTTC	CASSLIALGLPYEQYF
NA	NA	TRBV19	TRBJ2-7	TGTGCCAGTAGCAAGACACACAGCTCCTACGAGCAGTACTTC	CASSKTHSSYEQYF
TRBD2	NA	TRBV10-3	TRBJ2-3	TGTGCCGTTACTAGCGGGAGTAAAGCAGATACGCAGTATTTT	CAVTSGSKADTQYF
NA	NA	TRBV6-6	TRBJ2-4	TGTGCCAGTTCCTCCAGGAGTCTAGCCAAAAACATTCAGTACTTC	CASSSRSLAKNIQYF
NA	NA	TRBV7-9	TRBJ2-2	TGTGCCAGCAGCTTTTCCGGGGAACTCAACACCGGGGAGCTGTTTTTT	CASSFSGELNTGELFF
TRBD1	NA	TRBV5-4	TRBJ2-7	TGTGCCAGCAGCGGACAGGATCAATACGAGCAGTACTTC	CASSGQDQYEQYF